This is a list of T cell receptor beta chains from one sample in a study of monozygotic twins with inflammatory bowel disease. Following a re-call of the 5' RACE reads, TCRdb has one entry per CDR3 protein and lacks DNA. The sample features around 450,000 distinct CDR3 sequences, with roughly 2.3% in its top ten. Sequencing was performed on blood. These TCRs come from a human donor with ulcerative colitis or Crohn's disease, or a healthy co-twin of an affected twin (not recorded which). Both conserved end residues are part of each CDR3. Not every row has a clone size; where given, it reads once, few, many or a size class.

clone_size: -
v_call: TRBV19
j_call: TRBJ2-2
cdr3_aa: CASSIKTGTGELFF

clone_size: -
v_call: TRBV29-1
j_call: TRBJ2-2
cdr3_aa: CSTGREEGELFF

clone_size: -
v_call: TRBV29-1
j_call: TRBJ1-1
cdr3_aa: CSVAGLGNTEAFF

clone_size: -
v_call: TRBV9
j_call: TRBJ2-1
cdr3_aa: CASSVGAGALRDNEQFF

clone_size: medium-sized
v_call: TRBV6-2/TRBV6-3
j_call: TRBJ2-1
cdr3_aa: CASRPGLFDSYNEQFF

clone_size: -
v_call: TRBV7-2
j_call: TRBJ2-3
cdr3_aa: CASSFNPTPSTDTQYF

clone_size: -
v_call: TRBV7-9
j_call: TRBJ2-5
cdr3_aa: CASLKTSFETQYF

clone_size: -
v_call: TRBV9
j_call: TRBJ1-2
cdr3_aa: CASSVGQGSNYGYTF

clone_size: -
v_call: TRBV19
j_call: TRBJ1-1
cdr3_aa: CASSTGGLVNTEAFF

clone_size: -
v_call: TRBV2
j_call: TRBJ1-4
cdr3_aa: CASSDRGQGSEKLFF

clone_size: -
v_call: TRBV6-1
j_call: TRBJ2-7
cdr3_aa: CASSADLYEQYF

clone_size: -
v_call: TRBV25-1
j_call: TRBJ1-2
cdr3_aa: CASSEAEGGYGYTF

clone_size: -
v_call: TRBV9
j_call: TRBJ2-3
cdr3_aa: CASSWDSASTDTQYF

clone_size: -
v_call: TRBV6-2/TRBV6-3
j_call: TRBJ1-1
cdr3_aa: CASITVGTEAFF

clone_size: -
v_call: TRBV27
j_call: TRBJ2-7
cdr3_aa: CASSRQGAHRQYF

clone_size: -
v_call: TRBV5-1
j_call: TRBJ2-3
cdr3_aa: CASSFRPGTGGSNTQYF

clone_size: -
v_call: TRBV10-3
j_call: TRBJ2-1
cdr3_aa: CAISESGAQHRNYNEQFF

clone_size: -
v_call: TRBV5-6
j_call: TRBJ1-3
cdr3_aa: CASSLPTGAGNTIYF

clone_size: -
v_call: TRBV4-1
j_call: TRBJ2-2
cdr3_aa: CASSPGQPYTGELFF

clone_size: -
v_call: TRBV20-1
j_call: TRBJ2-1
cdr3_aa: CSARNPPYNEQFF

clone_size: -
v_call: TRBV29-1
j_call: TRBJ1-4
cdr3_aa: CSVGTDEKLFF

clone_size: -
v_call: TRBV7-2
j_call: TRBJ1-3
cdr3_aa: CASSLIGDGNTIYF

clone_size: -
v_call: TRBV12-3/TRBV12-4
j_call: TRBJ2-3
cdr3_aa: CASLRSVSGPDTQYF

clone_size: -
v_call: TRBV5-5
j_call: TRBJ1-1
cdr3_aa: CASSLHTLGGQGTEAFF

clone_size: -
v_call: TRBV11-3
j_call: TRBJ2-1
cdr3_aa: CASSSGTTSRNEQFF

clone_size: -
v_call: TRBV30
j_call: TRBJ1-1
cdr3_aa: CAWIGQGLLAEAFF

clone_size: -
v_call: TRBV7-9
j_call: TRBJ2-7
cdr3_aa: CASSPGTEVSYEQYF

clone_size: -
v_call: TRBV20-1
j_call: TRBJ2-5
cdr3_aa: CSAGRTGDLFRETQYF

clone_size: -
v_call: TRBV11-2
j_call: TRBJ2-7
cdr3_aa: CASSLDYRTSGNYEQYF

clone_size: -
v_call: TRBV3-1
j_call: TRBJ2-1
cdr3_aa: CASSQITRLHNEQFF

clone_size: -
v_call: TRBV18
j_call: TRBJ1-1
cdr3_aa: CASSPDTVLGTEAFF

clone_size: -
v_call: TRBV11-2
j_call: TRBJ2-5
cdr3_aa: CASSSSGGRETQYF

clone_size: -
v_call: TRBV10-3
j_call: TRBJ1-3
cdr3_aa: CAINEGLSSGNTIYF

clone_size: -
v_call: TRBV20-1
j_call: TRBJ2-7
cdr3_aa: CSARDRGGRMTYEQYF

clone_size: -
v_call: TRBV18
j_call: TRBJ2-1
cdr3_aa: CASSPPGMRLAAYNEQFF

clone_size: -
v_call: TRBV28
j_call: TRBJ2-3
cdr3_aa: CASSSFWTSGNTDTQYF

clone_size: -
v_call: TRBV20-1
j_call: TRBJ2-7
cdr3_aa: CSARDLRISEQYSYEQYF

clone_size: -
v_call: TRBV11-1
j_call: TRBJ2-3
cdr3_aa: CASSPLGTSSGGDTDTQYF

clone_size: -
v_call: TRBV7-2
j_call: TRBJ2-1
cdr3_aa: CASSFDRGASYNEQFF

clone_size: -
v_call: TRBV5-1
j_call: TRBJ1-4
cdr3_aa: CASSPGQDREKLFF

clone_size: -
v_call: TRBV29-1
j_call: TRBJ1-2
cdr3_aa: CSVRTTNYGYTF

clone_size: -
v_call: TRBV5-4
j_call: TRBJ2-5
cdr3_aa: CASSLEKETQYF

clone_size: -
v_call: TRBV12-3/TRBV12-4
j_call: TRBJ2-2
cdr3_aa: CASSLRGLTGELFF

clone_size: -
v_call: TRBV6-5
j_call: TRBJ1-6
cdr3_aa: CASSYGGIRDSPLHF

clone_size: -
v_call: TRBV25-1
j_call: TRBJ2-1
cdr3_aa: CASSESRAPQRGNEQFF

clone_size: -
v_call: TRBV5-1
j_call: TRBJ2-3
cdr3_aa: CASSLDPETDTQYF

clone_size: -
v_call: TRBV18
j_call: TRBJ1-3
cdr3_aa: CASSPPTGQSGDTIYF

clone_size: -
v_call: TRBV5-5
j_call: TRBJ1-5
cdr3_aa: CASSLSGGSNQPQHF

clone_size: -
v_call: TRBV12-3/TRBV12-4
j_call: TRBJ2-7
cdr3_aa: CASSPITAATYEQYF

clone_size: -
v_call: TRBV7-2
j_call: TRBJ2-2
cdr3_aa: CASSLNSGLNTGELFF

clone_size: -
v_call: TRBV7-3
j_call: TRBJ1-1
cdr3_aa: CASSLYGGVGTEAFF

clone_size: -
v_call: TRBV5-5
j_call: TRBJ2-1
cdr3_aa: CASSWDRGIEQFF

clone_size: -
v_call: TRBV20-1
j_call: TRBJ2-3
cdr3_aa: CSAPSAQLQYF

clone_size: -
v_call: TRBV27
j_call: TRBJ2-1
cdr3_aa: CASRIGGGNNEQFF

clone_size: -
v_call: TRBV14
j_call: TRBJ1-2
cdr3_aa: CASSHGQNYGYTF

clone_size: -
v_call: TRBV5-1
j_call: TRBJ1-1
cdr3_aa: CASSSHTGLSTEAFF

clone_size: -
v_call: TRBV12-3/TRBV12-4
j_call: TRBJ1-2
cdr3_aa: CASSFWGLGYGYTF